Listed below are T cell receptor beta chains from one sample, sequenced in a study of blood T cell repertoires in COVID-19. Measured with immunoSEQ multiplex PCR; TCRdb has only the in-frame clones, and not every one. The sample lists approximately 170,000 clones; about 88% were seen once. Material: peripheral blood. These receptors came from a woman of 80 years or more in a cohort sampled during active or convalescent COVID-19. Each CDR3 is given with its conserved first and last residue. A D gene is named only where the DNA matches it firmly. The size field is filled for only some rows; it gives once, few, many or a size class.

size: few; D: TRBD1; V: TRBV2; J: TRBJ1-5; DNA: TGTGCCAGCAGGGAGGGACAGTGGAGCAATCAGCCCCAGCATTTT; CDR3: CASREGQWSNQPQHF
size: NA; D: TRBD2; V: TRBV7-2; J: TRBJ2-7; DNA: TGTGCCAGCAGCACCGCCCGCGGGGGGAGGACGGACTCCTACGAGCAGTACTTC; CDR3: CASSTARGGRTDSYEQYF
size: NA; D: NA; V: TRBV27; J: TRBJ2-2; DNA: TGTGCCAGCAGACGGGGTTCCGGGGAGCTGTTTTTT; CDR3: CASRRGSGELFF
size: NA; D: NA; V: TRBV5-1; J: TRBJ2-7; DNA: TGCGCCAGCAGCTTGGCCCCCGGGACACCTAGCTCCTACGAGCAGTACTTC; CDR3: CASSLAPGTPSSYEQYF
size: NA; D: TRBD1; V: TRBV18; J: TRBJ2-5; DNA: TGTGCCAGCTCGCAGACAGGGCAGGAGACCCAGTACTTC; CDR3: CASSQTGQETQYF
size: NA; D: NA; V: TRBV18; J: TRBJ1-3; DNA: TGTGCCAGCTCACTAACGACAGACTCTGGAAACACCATATATTTT; CDR3: CASSLTTDSGNTIYF
size: NA; D: TRBD1; V: TRBV7-9; J: TRBJ1-1; DNA: TGTGCCAGCAGCAGGACAGGGGGGAACACTGAAGCTTTCTTT; CDR3: CASSRTGGNTEAFF
size: NA; D: NA; V: TRBV6-2/TRBV6-3; J: TRBJ2-3; DNA: TGTGCCAGCAGTTACTCAGCTGGAGGCCCAGATACGCAGTATTTT; CDR3: CASSYSAGGPDTQYF
size: NA; D: NA; V: TRBV18; J: TRBJ2-3; DNA: TGTGCCAGCTCACCGTTTTTAGAGGTAGCAGCAGATACGCAGTATTTT; CDR3: CASSPFLEVAADTQYF
size: NA; D: NA; V: TRBV5-1; J: TRBJ1-5; DNA: TGCGCCAGCAGCTTAGAGTCGGGTAGCAATCAGCCCCAGCATTTT; CDR3: CASSLESGSNQPQHF